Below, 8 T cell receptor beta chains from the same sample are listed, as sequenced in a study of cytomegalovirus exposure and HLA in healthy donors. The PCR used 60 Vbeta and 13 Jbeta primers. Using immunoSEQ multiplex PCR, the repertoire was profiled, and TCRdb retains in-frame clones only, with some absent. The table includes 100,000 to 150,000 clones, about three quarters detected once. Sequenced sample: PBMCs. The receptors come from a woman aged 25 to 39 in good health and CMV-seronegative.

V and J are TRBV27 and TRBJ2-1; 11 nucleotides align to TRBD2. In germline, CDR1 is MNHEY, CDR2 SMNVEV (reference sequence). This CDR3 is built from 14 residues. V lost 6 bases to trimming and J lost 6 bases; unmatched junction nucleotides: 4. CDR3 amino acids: CASSSLAGGNEQFF. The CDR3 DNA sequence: TGTGCCAGCAGCTCTCTAGCGGGAGGCAATGAGCAGTTCTTC.

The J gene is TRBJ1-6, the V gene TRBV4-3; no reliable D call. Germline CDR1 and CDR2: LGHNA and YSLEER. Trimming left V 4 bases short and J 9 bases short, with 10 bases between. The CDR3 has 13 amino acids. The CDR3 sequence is CASSPDEGSPLHF. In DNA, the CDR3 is TGCGCCAGCAGCCCCGATGAGGGTTCACCCCTCCACTTT.

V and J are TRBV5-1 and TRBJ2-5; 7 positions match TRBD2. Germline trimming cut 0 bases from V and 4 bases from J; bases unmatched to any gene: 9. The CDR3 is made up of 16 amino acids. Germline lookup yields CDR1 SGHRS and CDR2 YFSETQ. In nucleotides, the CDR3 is TGCGCCAGCAGCTTGGGGTCAGCGGGGATTGGAGAGACCCAGTACTTC. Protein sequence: CASSLGSAGIGETQYF. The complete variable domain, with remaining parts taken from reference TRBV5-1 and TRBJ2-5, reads KAGVTQTPRYLIKTRGQQVTLSCSPISGHRSVSWYQQTPGQGLQFLFEYFSETQRNKGNFPGRFSGRQFSNSRSEMNVSTLELGDSALYLCASSLGSAGIGETQYFGPGTRLLVL.

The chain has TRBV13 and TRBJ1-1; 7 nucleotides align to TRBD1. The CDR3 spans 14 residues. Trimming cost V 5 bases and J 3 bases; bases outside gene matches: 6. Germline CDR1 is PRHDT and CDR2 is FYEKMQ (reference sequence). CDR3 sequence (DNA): TGTGCCAGCAGCGTGGGACAGCTGCACACTGAAGCTTTCTTT. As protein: CASSVGQLHTEAFF.

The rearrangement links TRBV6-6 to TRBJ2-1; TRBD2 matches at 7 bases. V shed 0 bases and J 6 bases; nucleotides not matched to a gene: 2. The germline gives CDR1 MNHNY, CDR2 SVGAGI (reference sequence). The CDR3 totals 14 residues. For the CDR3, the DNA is TGTGCCAGCAGTTACTCGGGAGGGTTCAATGAGCAGTTCTTC. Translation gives CASSYSGGFNEQFF.

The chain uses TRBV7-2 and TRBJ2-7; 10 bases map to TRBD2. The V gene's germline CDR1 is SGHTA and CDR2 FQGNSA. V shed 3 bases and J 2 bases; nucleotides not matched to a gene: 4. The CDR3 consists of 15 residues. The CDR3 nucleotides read TGTGCCAGCAGCTTTAGAGGACTAGCGGCCTACGAGCAGTACTTC. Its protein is CASSFRGLAAYEQYF.

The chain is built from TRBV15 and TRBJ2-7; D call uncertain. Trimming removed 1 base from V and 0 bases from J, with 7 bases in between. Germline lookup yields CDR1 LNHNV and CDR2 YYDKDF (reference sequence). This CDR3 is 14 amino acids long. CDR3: CATSRAADSYEQYF. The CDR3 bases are TGTGCCACCAGCAGAGCGGCGGACTCCTACGAGCAGTACTTC.

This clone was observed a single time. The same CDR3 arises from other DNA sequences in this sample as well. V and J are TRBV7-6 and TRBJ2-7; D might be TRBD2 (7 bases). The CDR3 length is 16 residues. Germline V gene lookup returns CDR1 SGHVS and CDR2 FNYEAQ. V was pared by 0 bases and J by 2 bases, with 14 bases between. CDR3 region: CASSLAKGGAAYEQYF. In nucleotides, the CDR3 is TGTGCCAGCAGCTTAGCAAAGGGGGGGGCGGCCTACGAGCAGTACTTC.